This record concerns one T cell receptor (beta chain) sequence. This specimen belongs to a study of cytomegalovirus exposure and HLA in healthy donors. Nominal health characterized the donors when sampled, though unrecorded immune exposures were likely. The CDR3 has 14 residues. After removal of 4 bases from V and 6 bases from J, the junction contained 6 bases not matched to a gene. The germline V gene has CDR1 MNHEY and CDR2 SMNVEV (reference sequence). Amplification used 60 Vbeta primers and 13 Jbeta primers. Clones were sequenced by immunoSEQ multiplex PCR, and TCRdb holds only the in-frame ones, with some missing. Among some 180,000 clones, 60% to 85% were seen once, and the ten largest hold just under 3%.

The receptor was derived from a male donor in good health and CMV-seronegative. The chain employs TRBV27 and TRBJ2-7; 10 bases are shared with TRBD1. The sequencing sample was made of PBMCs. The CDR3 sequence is CASSSRTGGSEQYF. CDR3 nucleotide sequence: TGTGCCAGCAGTTCCAGGACAGGGGGTAGCGAGCAGTACTTC.